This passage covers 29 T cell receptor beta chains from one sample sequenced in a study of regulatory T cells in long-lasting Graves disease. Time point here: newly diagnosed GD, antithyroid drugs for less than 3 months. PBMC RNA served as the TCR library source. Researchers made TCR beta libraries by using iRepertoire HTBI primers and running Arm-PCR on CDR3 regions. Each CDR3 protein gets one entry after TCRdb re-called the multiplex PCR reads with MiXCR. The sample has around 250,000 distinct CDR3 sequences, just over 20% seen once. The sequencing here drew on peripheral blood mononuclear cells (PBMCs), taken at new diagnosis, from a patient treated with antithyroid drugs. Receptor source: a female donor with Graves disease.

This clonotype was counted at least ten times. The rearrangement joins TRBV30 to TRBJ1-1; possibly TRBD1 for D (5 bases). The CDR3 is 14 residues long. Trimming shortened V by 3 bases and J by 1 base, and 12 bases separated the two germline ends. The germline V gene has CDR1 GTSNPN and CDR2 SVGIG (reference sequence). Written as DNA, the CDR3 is TGTGCCTGGAGCGCGGGACTACAGAACACTGAAGCTTTCTTT. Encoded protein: CAWSAGLQNTEAFF.

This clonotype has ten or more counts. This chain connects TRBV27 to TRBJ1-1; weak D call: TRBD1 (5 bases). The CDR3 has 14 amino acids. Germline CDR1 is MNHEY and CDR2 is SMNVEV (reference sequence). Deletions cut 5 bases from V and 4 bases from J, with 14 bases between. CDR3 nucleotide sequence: TGTGCCAGCAGTCCCAGGAGGGGAGGCACTGAAGCTTTCTTT. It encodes CASSPRRGGTEAFF.

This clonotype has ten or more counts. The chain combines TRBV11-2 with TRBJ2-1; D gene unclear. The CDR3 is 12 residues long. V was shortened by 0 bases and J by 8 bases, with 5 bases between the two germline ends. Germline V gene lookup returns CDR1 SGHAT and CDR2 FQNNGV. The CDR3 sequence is CASSLDWDEQFF. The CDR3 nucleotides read TGTGCCAGCAGCTTAGATTGGGATGAGCAGTTCTTC.

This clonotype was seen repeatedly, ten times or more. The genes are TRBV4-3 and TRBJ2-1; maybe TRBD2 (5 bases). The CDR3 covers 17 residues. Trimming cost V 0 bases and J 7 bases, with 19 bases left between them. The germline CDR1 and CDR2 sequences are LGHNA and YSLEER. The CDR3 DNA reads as TGCGCCAGCAGCCAAGAACCCGGACTCCTTGTGGGAAATGAGCAGTTCTTC. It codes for CASSQEPGLLVGNEQFF.

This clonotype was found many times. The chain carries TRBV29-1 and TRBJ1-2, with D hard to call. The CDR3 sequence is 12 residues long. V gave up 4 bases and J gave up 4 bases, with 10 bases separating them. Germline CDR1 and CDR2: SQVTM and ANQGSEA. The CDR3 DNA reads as TGCAGCGTTGGGTCTGGCCCCTATGGCTACACCTTC. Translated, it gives CSVGSGPYGYTF.

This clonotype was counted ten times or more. CDR3 DNA sequence: TGCAGTGCTTACAGGGGCAGTACCGGTAATTCACCCCTCCACTTT. Amino acid sequence: CSAYRGSTGNSPLHF. The V call is TRBV20-1, the J call TRBJ1-6; 7 nucleotides line up with TRBD1. Germline assignment: CDR1 DFQATT and CDR2 SNEGSKA (reference sequence). J was trimmed by 6 bases and V by 5 bases; bases with no gene match: 10. The CDR3 has 15 amino acids.

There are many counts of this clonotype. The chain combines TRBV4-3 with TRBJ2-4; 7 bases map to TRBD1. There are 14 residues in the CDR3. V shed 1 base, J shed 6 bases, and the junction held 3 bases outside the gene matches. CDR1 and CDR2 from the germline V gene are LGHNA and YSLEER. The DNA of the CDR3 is TGCGCCAGCAGCCAAGTGACAGGGACAAACATTCAGTACTTC. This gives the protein CASSQVTGTNIQYF.

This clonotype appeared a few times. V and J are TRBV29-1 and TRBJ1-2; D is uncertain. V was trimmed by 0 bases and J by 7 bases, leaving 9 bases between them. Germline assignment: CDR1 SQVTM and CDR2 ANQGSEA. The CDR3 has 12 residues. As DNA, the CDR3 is TGCAGCGTTGAAGAGGGGTTCTCTGGCTACACCTTC. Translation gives CSVEEGFSGYTF.

The CDR3 nucleotides are TGTGCCAGCAGATCACTAGCGGGAGGGCCTTATACGCAGTATTTT. Translation gives CASRSLAGGPYTQYF. This sequence joins TRBV6-1 and TRBJ2-4, with 13 bases lining up with TRBD2. TRBJ2-3 explains the end of the DNA better; the J call may be wrong. From germline, CDR1 is MNHNS and CDR2 SASEGT. This CDR3 has 15 residues.

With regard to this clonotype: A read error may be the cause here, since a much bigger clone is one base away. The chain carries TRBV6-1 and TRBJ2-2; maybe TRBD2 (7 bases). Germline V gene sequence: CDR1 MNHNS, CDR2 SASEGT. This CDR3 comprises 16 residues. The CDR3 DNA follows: TGTGCCAGCGTCAGAGAGGGAGGGGGGAACACCGGGGAGCTGCTTTTT. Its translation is CASVREGGGNTGELLF.

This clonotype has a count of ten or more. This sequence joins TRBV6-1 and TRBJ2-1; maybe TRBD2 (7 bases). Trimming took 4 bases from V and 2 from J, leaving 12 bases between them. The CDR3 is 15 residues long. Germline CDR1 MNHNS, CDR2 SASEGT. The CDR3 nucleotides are TGTGCCAGCAGTGTCGAGGGGGGGACCTACAATGAGCAGTTCTTC. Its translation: CASSVEGGTYNEQFF.

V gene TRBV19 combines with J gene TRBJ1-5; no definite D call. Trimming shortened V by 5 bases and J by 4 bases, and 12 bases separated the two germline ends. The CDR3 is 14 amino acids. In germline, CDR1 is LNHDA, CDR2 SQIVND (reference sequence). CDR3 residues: CASSLREINQPQHF. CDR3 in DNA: TGTGCCAGTAGTTTAAGGGAAATTAATCAGCCCCAGCATTTT.

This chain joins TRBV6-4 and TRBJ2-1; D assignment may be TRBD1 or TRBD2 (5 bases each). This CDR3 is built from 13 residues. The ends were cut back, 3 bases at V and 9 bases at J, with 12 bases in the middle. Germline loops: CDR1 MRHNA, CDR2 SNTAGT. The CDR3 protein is CASSDLGDGEQFF. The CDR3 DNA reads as TGTGCCAGCAGTGATTTAGGGGACGGTGAGCAGTTCTTC.

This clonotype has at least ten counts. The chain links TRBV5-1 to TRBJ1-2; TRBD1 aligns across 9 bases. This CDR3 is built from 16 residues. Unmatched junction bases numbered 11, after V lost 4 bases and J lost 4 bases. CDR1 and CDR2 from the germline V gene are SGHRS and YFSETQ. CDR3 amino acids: CASSPSRPDRGYGYTF. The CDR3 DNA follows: TGCGCCAGCAGCCCAAGCCGCCCGGACAGGGGCTATGGCTACACCTTC.

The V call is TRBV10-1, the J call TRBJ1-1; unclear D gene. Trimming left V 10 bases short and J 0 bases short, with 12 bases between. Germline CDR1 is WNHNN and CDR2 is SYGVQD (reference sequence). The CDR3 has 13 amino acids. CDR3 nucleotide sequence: TGCGCCACCATAGGACGGATGAACACTGAAGCTTTCTTT. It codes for CATIGRMNTEAFF.

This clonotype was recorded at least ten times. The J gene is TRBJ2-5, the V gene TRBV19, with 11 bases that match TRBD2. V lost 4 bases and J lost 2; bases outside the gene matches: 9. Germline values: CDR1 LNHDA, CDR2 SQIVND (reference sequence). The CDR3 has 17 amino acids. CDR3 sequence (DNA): TGTGCCAGTAGTACGAGGACTAGCGGGTCTGCACAAGAGACCCAGTACTTC. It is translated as CASSTRTSGSAQETQYF.

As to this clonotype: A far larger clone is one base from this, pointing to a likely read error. DNA for the CDR3: TGTGCCAGCAGTAATACAGCAGGGGTAGGAGAGCAGTTCTTC. It specifies CASSNTAGVGEQFF. The chain employs TRBV11-2 and TRBJ2-1; D possibly corresponds to TRBD1 (6 bases). The V gene lost 6 bases and the J gene lost 10 bases, with 19 bases spanning the gap. CDR3 length: 14 amino acids. Germline V gene sequence: CDR1 SGHAT, CDR2 FQNNGV.

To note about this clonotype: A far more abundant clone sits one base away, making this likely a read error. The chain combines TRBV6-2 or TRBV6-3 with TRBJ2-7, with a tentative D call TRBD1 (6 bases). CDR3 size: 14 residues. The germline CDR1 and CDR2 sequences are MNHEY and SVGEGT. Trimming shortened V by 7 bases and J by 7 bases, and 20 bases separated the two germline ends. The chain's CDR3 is CASTSGHTYNEQYF. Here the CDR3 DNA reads TGTGCCAGCACGTCGGGACATACCTACAATGAGCAGTACTTC.

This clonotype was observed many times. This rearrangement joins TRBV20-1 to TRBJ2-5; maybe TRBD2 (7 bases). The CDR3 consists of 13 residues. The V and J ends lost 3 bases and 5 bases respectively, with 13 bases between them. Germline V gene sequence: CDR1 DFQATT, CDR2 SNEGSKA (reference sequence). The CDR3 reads CSASKGGRETQYF. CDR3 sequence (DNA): TGCAGTGCTAGCAAGGGGGGGAGGGAGACCCAGTACTTC.

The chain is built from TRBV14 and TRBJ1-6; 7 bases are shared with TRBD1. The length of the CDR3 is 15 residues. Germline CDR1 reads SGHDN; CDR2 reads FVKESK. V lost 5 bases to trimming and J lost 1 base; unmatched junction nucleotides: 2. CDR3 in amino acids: CASSEQGSYNSPLHF. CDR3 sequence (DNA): TGTGCCAGCAGCGAACAGGGGTCCTATAATTCACCCCTCCACTTT.

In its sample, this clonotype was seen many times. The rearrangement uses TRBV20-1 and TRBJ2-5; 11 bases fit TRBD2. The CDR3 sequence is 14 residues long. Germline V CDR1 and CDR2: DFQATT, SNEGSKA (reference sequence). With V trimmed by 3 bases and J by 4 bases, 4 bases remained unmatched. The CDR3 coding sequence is TGCAGTGCTAGGGCTAGCGGGAGGTTAGAGACCCAGTACTTC. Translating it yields CSARASGRLETQYF.

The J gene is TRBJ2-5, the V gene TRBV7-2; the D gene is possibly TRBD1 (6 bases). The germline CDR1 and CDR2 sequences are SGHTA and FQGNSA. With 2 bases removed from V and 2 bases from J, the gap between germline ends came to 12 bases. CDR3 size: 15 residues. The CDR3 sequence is CASSLKEQGQETQYF. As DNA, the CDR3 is TGTGCCAGCAGCTTAAAGGAACAGGGACAAGAGACCCAGTACTTC.

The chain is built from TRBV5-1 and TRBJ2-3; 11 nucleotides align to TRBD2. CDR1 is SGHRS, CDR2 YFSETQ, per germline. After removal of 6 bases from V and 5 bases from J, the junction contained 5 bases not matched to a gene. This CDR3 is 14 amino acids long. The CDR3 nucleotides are TGCGCCAGCAAGCAGACTAGCGGGGTAGATACGCAGTATTTT. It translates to CASKQTSGVDTQYF. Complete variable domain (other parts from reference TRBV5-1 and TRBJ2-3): KAGVTQTPRYLIKTRGQQVTLSCSPISGHRSVSWYQQTPGQGLQFLFEYFSETQRNKGNFPGRFSGRQFSNSRSEMNVSTLELGDSALYLCASKQTSGVDTQYFGPGTRLTVL.

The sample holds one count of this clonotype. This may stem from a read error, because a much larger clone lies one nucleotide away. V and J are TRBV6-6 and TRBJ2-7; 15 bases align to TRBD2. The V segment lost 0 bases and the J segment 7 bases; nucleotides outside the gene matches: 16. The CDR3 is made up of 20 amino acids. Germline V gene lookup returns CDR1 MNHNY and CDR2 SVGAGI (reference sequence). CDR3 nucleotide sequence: TGTGCCAGCAGTTACTCGAGCGGACTAGCGGGAGGGCCGGCCTACAATGAGCAGTACTTC. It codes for CASSYSSGLAGGPAYNEQYF.

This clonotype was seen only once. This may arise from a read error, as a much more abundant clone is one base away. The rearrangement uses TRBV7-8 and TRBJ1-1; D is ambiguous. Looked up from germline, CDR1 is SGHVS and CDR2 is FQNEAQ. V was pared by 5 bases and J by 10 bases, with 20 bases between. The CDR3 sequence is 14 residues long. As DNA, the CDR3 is TGTGCCAGCAGCCCACTGGCAGTCCAGAATGGAGCTTTCTTT. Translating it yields CASSPLAVQNGAFF.

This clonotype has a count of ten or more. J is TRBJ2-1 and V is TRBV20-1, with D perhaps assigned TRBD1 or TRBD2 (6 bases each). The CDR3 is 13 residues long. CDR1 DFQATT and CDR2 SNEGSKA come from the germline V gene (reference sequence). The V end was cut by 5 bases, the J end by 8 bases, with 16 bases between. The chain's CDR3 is CSAPTFGGHEQFF. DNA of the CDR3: TGCAGTGCTCCAACCTTTGGGGGGCATGAGCAGTTCTTC.

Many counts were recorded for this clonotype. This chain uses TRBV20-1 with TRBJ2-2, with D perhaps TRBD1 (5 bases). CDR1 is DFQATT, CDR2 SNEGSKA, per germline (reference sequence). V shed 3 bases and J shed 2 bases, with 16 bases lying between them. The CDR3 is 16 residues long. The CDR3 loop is CSASQRQRGNTGELFF. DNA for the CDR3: TGCAGTGCTAGTCAGCGACAGAGAGGAAACACCGGGGAGCTGTTTTTT.

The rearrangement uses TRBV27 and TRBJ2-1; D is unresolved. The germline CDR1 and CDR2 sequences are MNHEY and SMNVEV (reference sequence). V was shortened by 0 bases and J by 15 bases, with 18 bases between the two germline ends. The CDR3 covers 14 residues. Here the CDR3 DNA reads TGTGCCAGCAGTTTATCGTTTTTACTTGAAGCCCCGTTCTTC. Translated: CASSLSFLLEAPFF.

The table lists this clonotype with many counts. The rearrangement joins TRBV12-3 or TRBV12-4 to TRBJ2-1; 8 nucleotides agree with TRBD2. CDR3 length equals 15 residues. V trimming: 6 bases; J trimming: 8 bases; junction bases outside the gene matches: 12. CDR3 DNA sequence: TGTGCCAGCAGGTTGAAGAGGGCGGGAGGACATGAGCAGTTCTTC. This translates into CASRLKRAGGHEQFF.